This entry is about one T cell receptor beta chain. This clone has more than one count but fewer than ten. This receptor's antigen is unknown. No base quality information exists; no much larger clone differs at one position. The source of the sample is a study of blood T cell repertoires in COVID-19 (dated by TCRdb to 2018 to 2021). For the wider study: Collaborator samples came from the United States, Italy and Spain and covered acute and convalescent phases of COVID-19. The prospective study material was composed of cDNA or gDNA derived from T cells, B-cell-depleted T cells, or PBMCs. Subjects who had been exposed to COVID-19, were actively infected with it, or had recovered from it provided the deeply sampled blood TCRbeta repertoires that made up the dataset. A freely available public database, intended as a resource for researchers studying the immune response to SARS-CoV-2, is where the repertoires were released. The samples were drawn from the first 160 participants of the ongoing ImmuneRACE study and from 1,254 subjects provided by 6 global collaborators. The sample metadata nearly always contained a de-identified subject ID, COVID-19 status, age in years and sex. Where available, HLA class I and class II types were taken from metadata supplied by the sample provider and were not determined by assay-based typing. The full study reports these points: How much clinical and demographic metadata was included differed by source and by participant, and the metadata was provided uncurated.

TCRbeta CDR3 regions were amplified from genomic DNA by means of the immunoSEQ Assay, a bias-controlled multiplex PCR. Regarding the original processing steps: Nucleated cell counts per sample were estimated from amplification of reference gene primers within the assay. Sequence reads were collapsed and filtered to measure the absolute abundance of every unique TCRbeta CDR3 rearrangement. For each sample, productive Simpson clonality was calculated as the square root of Simpson's diversity index across productive rearrangements. TCRdb holds this immuneACCESS table with in-frame rearrangements only. Some clones are missing; in checked studies, unresolved V genes explain under half, and the rest has no known cause. V, J and clone size were drawn from that table, and D and trimming were deduced from the DNA. The sample table records roughly 330,000 clones; around 84% of these occur just once. Of the sample, about 10% falls within the top ten clones.

Participants in the prospective study were enrolled through a virtual design, were aged roughly 18 to 100 years, and lived in 24 United States geographic areas. To assign participants to cohorts, the prospective study relied on clinical history that participants themselves reported in a screening survey and a study questionnaire. ImmuneRACE Cohort 3 recovered participants were defined by two consecutive negative NP/OP PCR tests, healthcare professional clearance, or symptom resolution. In the prospective study, whole blood, serum and a nasopharyngeal or oropharyngeal swab were collected from each participant by mobile phlebotomists. Participants in the prospective study had the option to provide additional blood draws and questionnaires over a 2-month period. Prospective study blood samples were shipped either frozen or at room temperature before DNA extraction. CDR1 and CDR2, looked up from the germline V gene, are SGHDT and YYEEEE. From the cysteine through the phenylalanine, the CDR3 covers 14 amino acids. Only CDR3 DNA is held: 42 bases, read in frame from base 1. V was cut back by 1 base and J by 1 base, leaving a gap of 6 bases between them.

The origin of this receptor is a woman aged 18-29 years who had recovered from COVID-19. The sequencing input was PBMCs or T cells enriched from blood (not recorded which). Recombination connected TRBV5-6 to TRBJ1-5, with no confidently assigned D gene. The CDR3 in this case is CASSLKTSNQPQHF. The DNA sequence is given as TGTGCCAGCAGCTTGAAGACAAGCAATCAGCCCCAGCATTTT. Full variable domain (CDR3 extended with the reference TRBV5-6 and TRBJ1-5 proteins): DAGVTQSPTHLIKTRGQQVTLRCSPKSGHDTVSWYQQALGQGPQFIFQYYEEEERQRGNFPDRFSGHQFPNYSSELNVNALLLGDSALYLCASSLKTSNQPQHFGDGTRLSIL.